This TCR beta chain came from a study of T cell repertoires in cytomegalovirus infection. Study as a whole: HLA-C-restricted CMV epitopes, recently identified, and well-studied HLA-B-restricted ones were used by the study. TCR beta signatures that were public indicated CMV infection and matching HLA type.

TCRdb re-called the reads through MiXCR, storing one row per CDR3 protein. Of around 900,000 distinct CDR3 sequences in the sample, around 32% were seen once. Germline assignment: CDR1 SGHVS and CDR2 FNYEAQ. The CDR3 contains 15 residues. The V end lost 0 bases, the J end lost 2 bases, and 11 bases lay between the germline ends. This clonotype was counted at least ten times. Its specificity is unknown. This specimen consisted of cultured CD8+ T cells from PBMCs, obtained from culture after CMV antigen stimulation. This chain connects TRBV7-6 to TRBJ2-7; possibly TRBD1 for D (6 bases). This clonotype originated in a human donor in good health (CMV status not recorded). Some clones in this sample may be carry-over from other donors' samples. CDR3 nucleotide sequence: TGTGCCAGCAGCTTAGCACAGGGTGGACCCTACGAGCAGTACTTC. Protein: CASSLAQGGPYEQYF.